This T cell receptor beta chain appears in the sequencing data of a study of blood T cell repertoires in COVID-19. This CDR3 region has 14 residues. The V segment lost 1 base and the J segment 4 bases; nucleotides outside the gene matches: 3. The germline gives CDR1 KGHSH, CDR2 LQKENI. This clone has just one count. Only in-frame clones appear in the TCRdb table, and some are missing; sequencing was by immunoSEQ multiplex PCR. Counted here are 180,000 or so clones, about nine tenths occurring once; the ten biggest clones make up more than 3%. The rearrangement joins TRBV18 to TRBJ1-1; 7 bases line up with TRBD1. This receptor was obtained from an older man with acute or convalescent COVID-19. Input material: peripheral blood. In nucleotides, the CDR3 is TGTGCCAGCTCACCACAGGGGGCCACCACTGAAGCTTTCTTT. It yields the protein CASSPQGATTEAFF.